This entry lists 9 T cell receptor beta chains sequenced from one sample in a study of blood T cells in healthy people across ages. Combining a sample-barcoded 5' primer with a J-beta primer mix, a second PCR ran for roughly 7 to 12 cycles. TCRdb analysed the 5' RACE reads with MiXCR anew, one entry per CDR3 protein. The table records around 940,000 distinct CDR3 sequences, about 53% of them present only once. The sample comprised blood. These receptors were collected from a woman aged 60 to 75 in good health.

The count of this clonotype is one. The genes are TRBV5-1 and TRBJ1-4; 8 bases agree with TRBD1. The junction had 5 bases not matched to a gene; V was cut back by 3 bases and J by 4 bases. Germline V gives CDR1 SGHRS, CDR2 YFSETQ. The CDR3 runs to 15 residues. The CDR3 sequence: CASSYNTGGNEKLFF. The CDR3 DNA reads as TGCGCCAGCAGCTACAATACAGGGGGTAATGAAAAACTGTTTTTT.

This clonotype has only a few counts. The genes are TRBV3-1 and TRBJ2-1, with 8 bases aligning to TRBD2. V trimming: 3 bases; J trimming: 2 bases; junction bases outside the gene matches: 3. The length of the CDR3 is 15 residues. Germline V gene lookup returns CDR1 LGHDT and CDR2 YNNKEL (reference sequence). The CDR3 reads CASSQGLGAYNEQFF. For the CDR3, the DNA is TGTGCCAGCAGCCAGGGACTAGGTGCCTACAATGAGCAGTTCTTC.

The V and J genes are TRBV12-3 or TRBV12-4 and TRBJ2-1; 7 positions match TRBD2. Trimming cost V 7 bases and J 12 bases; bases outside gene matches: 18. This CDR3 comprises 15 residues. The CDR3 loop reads CASTTRGTTVAWQFF. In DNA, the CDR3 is TGTGCCAGCACCACCCGCGGGACTACCGTCGCTTGGCAGTTCTTC.

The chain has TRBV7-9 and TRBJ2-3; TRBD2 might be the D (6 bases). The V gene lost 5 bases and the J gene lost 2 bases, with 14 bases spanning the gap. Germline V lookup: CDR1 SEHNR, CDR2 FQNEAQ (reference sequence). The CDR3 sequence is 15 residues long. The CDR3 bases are TGTGCCAGCAGCCCACGACTAGTTGACACAGATACGCAGTATTTT. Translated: CASSPRLVDTDTQYF. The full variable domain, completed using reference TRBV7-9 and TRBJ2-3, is DTGVSQNPRHKITKRGQNVTFRCDPISEHNRLYWYRQTLGQGPEFLTYFQNEAQLEKSRLLSDRFSAERPKGSFSTLEIQRTEQGDSAMYLCASSPRLVDTDTQYFGPGTRLTVL.

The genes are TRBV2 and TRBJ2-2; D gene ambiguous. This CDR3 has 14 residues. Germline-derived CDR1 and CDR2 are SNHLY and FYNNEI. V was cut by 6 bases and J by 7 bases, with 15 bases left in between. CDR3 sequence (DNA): TGTGCCAGCAGCATTATAGGGTTGGGCGGGGAGCTGTTTTTT. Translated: CASSIIGLGGELFF.

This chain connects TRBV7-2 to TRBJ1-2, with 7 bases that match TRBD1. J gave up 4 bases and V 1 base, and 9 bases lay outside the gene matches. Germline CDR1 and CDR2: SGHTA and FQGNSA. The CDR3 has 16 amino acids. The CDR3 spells CASSLVWVGGGYGYTF. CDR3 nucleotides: TGTGCCAGCAGCTTAGTGTGGGTAGGGGGCGGCTATGGCTACACCTTC.

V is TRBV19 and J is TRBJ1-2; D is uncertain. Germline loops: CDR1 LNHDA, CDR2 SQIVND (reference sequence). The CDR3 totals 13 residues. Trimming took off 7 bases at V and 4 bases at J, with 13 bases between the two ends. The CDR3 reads CASIAEKTYGYTF. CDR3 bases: TGTGCCAGTATTGCAGAGAAGACCTATGGCTACACCTTC.

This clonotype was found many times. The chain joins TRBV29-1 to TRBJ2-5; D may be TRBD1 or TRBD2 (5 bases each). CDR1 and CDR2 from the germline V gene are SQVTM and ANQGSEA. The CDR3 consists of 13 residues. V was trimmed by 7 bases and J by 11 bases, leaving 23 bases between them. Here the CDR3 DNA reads TGCAGCGCTACGGGACCGATGGCAATTGAGCAGTACTTC. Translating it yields CSATGPMAIEQYF.

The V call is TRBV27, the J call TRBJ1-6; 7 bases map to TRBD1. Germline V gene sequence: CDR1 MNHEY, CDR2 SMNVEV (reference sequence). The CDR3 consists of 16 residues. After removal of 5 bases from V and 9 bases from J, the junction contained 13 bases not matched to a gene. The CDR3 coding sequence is TGTGCCAGCAGTCCCTCTCAGGGGGACCGGACTTCACCCCTCCACTTT. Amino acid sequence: CASSPSQGDRTSPLHF.